This entry lists 23 T cell receptor beta chains sequenced from one sample in a study of T cell repertoires in cytomegalovirus infection. TCRdb reanalysed the reads using MiXCR and keeps one entry per CDR3 protein. The sample carries 600,000 to 700,000 distinct CDR3 sequences, 30% to 40% recorded once. Antigens for these TCRs are unknown. Specimen: cultured PBMCs, collected from culture after CMV antigen stimulation. These receptors were taken from a human donor in good health (CMV status not recorded). Some clones in this sample may be carry-over from other donors' samples.

This clonotype was seen just once. The rearrangement links TRBV5-1 to TRBJ2-7; 8 bases map to TRBD2. Germline CDR1 SGHRS, CDR2 YFSETQ. V dropped 3 bases and J dropped 0; count of bases not matched to a gene: 8. This CDR3 has 16 amino acids. In DNA form, the CDR3 reads TGCGCCAGCAGCTACCCAGCGGGGGTTAGCTCCTACGAGCAGTACTTC. Its translation is CASSYPAGVSSYEQYF.

The chain has TRBV18 and TRBJ1-4, with D possibly TRBD1 on 5 matching bases. The CDR3 covers 14 residues. CDR1 is KGHSH, CDR2 LQKENI, per germline. V was trimmed by 2 bases and J by 6 bases, leaving 10 bases between them. In DNA, the CDR3 is TGTGCCAGCTCACCAAGGGACGGCGATGAAAAACTGTTTTTT. It is translated as CASSPRDGDEKLFF.

This clonotype was seen only a few times. The V gene is TRBV7-9, the J gene TRBJ1-3, with D unclear. This CDR3 has 13 residues. Per the germline V gene, CDR1 is SEHNR and CDR2 is FQNEAQ (reference sequence). DNA for the CDR3: TGTGTTATTGAGGAAAGCTCTGGAAACACCATATATTTT. This gives the protein CVIEESSGNTIYF.

The chain employs TRBV11-2 and TRBJ2-3, with D maybe TRBD1 (5 bases). The V gene lost 4 bases and the J gene lost 3 bases, with 17 bases spanning the gap. The CDR3 runs to 16 residues. The V gene's germline CDR1 is SGHAT and CDR2 FQNNGV. CDR3 protein: CASSSDPQGLTDTQYF. DNA of the CDR3: TGTGCCAGCAGCTCCGACCCTCAGGGCCTAACAGATACGCAGTATTTT. The full variable domain, with the rest looked up from reference TRBV11-2 and TRBJ2-3, is EAGVAQSPRYKIIEKRQSVAFWCNPISGHATLYWYQQILGQGPKLLIQFQNNGVVDDSQLPKDRFSAERLKGVDSTLKIQPAKLEDSAVYLCASSSDPQGLTDTQYFGPGTRLTVL.

The chain uses TRBV27 and TRBJ2-7; 11 bases agree with TRBD2. From germline, CDR1 is MNHEY and CDR2 SMNVEV (reference sequence). The length of the CDR3 is 15 residues. V shed 7 bases and J 3 bases; nucleotides not matched to a gene: 8. The CDR3 DNA reads as TGTGCCAGCAAGAGGGTTAGCGGGGGGGGCTACGAGCAGTACTTC. Protein product: CASKRVSGGGYEQYF.

DNA for the CDR3: TGTGCCAGTAGTATTTACGGTCATACGCAGTATTTT. It specifies CASSIYGHTQYF. The chain combines TRBV19 with TRBJ2-3; D gene uncertain. Germline V gene data show CDR1 as LNHDA and CDR2 as SQIVND (reference sequence). Trimming cost V 3 bases and J 7 bases, with 8 bases left between them. The CDR3 contains 12 residues. The entire variable domain, with the rest obtained from reference TRBV19 and TRBJ2-3, is as follows: DGGITQSPKYLFRKEGQNVTLSCEQNLNHDAMYWYRQDPGQGLRLIYYSQIVNDFQKGDIAEGYSVSREKKESFPLTVTSAQKNPTAFYLCASSIYGHTQYFGPGTRLTVL.

This clonotype was seen more than once but under ten times. The chain is built from TRBV19 and TRBJ1-2; 8 positions agree with TRBD1. With 3 bases clipped from V and 6 bases from J, the junction kept 6 bases outside the gene matches. Germline assignment: CDR1 LNHDA and CDR2 SQIVND (reference sequence). The CDR3 spans 14 residues. The CDR3: CASSIARTGNGYTF. In nucleotides, the CDR3 is TGTGCCAGTAGTATCGCCCGGACAGGGAATGGCTACACCTTC. The full variable domain, rest sourced from reference TRBV19 and TRBJ1-2, is DGGITQSPKYLFRKEGQNVTLSCEQNLNHDAMYWYRQDPGQGLRLIYYSQIVNDFQKGDIAEGYSVSREKKESFPLTVTSAQKNPTAFYLCASSIARTGNGYTFGSGTRLTVV.

This sequence joins TRBV7-2 and TRBJ1-5, with 8 bases lining up with TRBD1. Germline CDR1 reads SGHTA; CDR2 reads FQGNSA. V lost 5 bases to trimming and J lost 7 bases; unmatched junction nucleotides: 4. CDR3 size: 13 residues. The CDR3 bases are TGTGCCAGCAGCATCAGGGGGCAACAGCCCCAGCATTTT. Translation gives CASSIRGQQPQHF.

This chain uses TRBV2 with TRBJ1-5; no firm D call. The V end was cut by 6 bases, the J end by 7 bases, with 10 bases between. Germline V lookup: CDR1 SNHLY, CDR2 FYNNEI. The CDR3 contains 12 residues. The CDR3 reads CASRAVGQPQHF. The CDR3 DNA is TGTGCCAGCAGGGCGGTTGGACAGCCCCAGCATTTT.

In this sample, this clonotype turned up a few times. The chain carries TRBV18 and TRBJ1-1; possibly TRBD1 for D (5 bases). Trimming pared 8 bases from V and 3 bases from J, leaving 13 bases between. The germline gives CDR1 KGHSH, CDR2 LQKENI. This CDR3 region has 13 residues. CDR3 bases: TGTGCCAGCACTGGGGGAGTTGACACTGAAGCTTTCTTT. This codes for CASTGGVDTEAFF.

The chain links TRBV7-9 to TRBJ2-1, with TRBD2 matching 8 bases. Trimming removed 6 bases from V and 8 bases from J; junction bases left unmatched: 9. The CDR3 has 14 residues. Germline lookup yields CDR1 SEHNR and CDR2 FQNEAQ (reference sequence). The CDR3 loop reads CASRWTSRADEQFF. The CDR3 DNA sequence: TGTGCCAGCAGATGGACTAGCCGTGCGGATGAGCAGTTCTTC.

This clonotype was seen more than once but under ten times. V gene TRBV11-2 combines with J gene TRBJ2-5; D may be TRBD2 (5 bases). Per germline, CDR1 SGHAT and CDR2 FQNNGV. This CDR3 has 15 residues. The V end lost 0 bases, the J end lost 2 bases, and 10 bases lay between the germline ends. The chain's CDR3 is CASSLDRGAQETQYF. Here the CDR3 DNA reads TGTGCCAGCAGCTTAGATCGGGGTGCTCAAGAGACCCAGTACTTC.

The chain combines TRBV4-1 with TRBJ1-1, with D hard to call. V lost 1 base and J lost 5, with 8 bases in between. This CDR3 has 13 amino acids. Germline loops: CDR1 MGHRA, CDR2 YSYEKL. The CDR3, as DNA: TGCGCCAGCAGCCAAGTTTTCGGTACTGAAGCTTTCTTT. Translation: CASSQVFGTEAFF.

The chain uses TRBV6-6 and TRBJ1-5; the D is unclear. CDR3 length equals 16 residues. V was shortened by 8 bases and J by 0 bases, with 17 bases between the two germline ends. CDR1 is MNHNY, CDR2 SVGAGI, per germline (reference sequence). The CDR3 DNA sequence: TGTGCCAGCGGTATGGGCAGAGCAAATAGCAATCAGCCCCAGCATTTT. Encoded protein: CASGMGRANSNQPQHF.

This clonotype showed up just a few times. This chain connects TRBV20-1 to TRBJ2-3; no clear D gene. The ends were cut back, 5 bases at V and 2 bases at J, with 8 bases in the middle. Germline CDR1 and CDR2: DFQATT and SNEGSKA (reference sequence). This CDR3 has 12 residues. CDR3 nucleotides: TGCAGTGCTCGGAAACCCACAGATACGCAGTATTTT. Translation: CSARKPTDTQYF.

This clonotype was recorded many times. The V call is TRBV7-2, the J call TRBJ2-1; 8 bases align to TRBD2. The CDR3 spans 15 residues. The V gene end was trimmed by 5 bases and the J gene end by 9 bases; junction bases not matched to a gene: 12. Germline-derived CDR1 and CDR2 are SGHTA and FQGNSA. The CDR3 loop is CASSPLPRGAGEQFF. CDR3 DNA: TGTGCCAGCAGCCCACTCCCGCGGGGGGCGGGTGAGCAGTTCTTC.

This rearrangement joins TRBV20-1 to TRBJ1-1, with a weak D call TRBD1 (6 bases). The germline V gene has CDR1 DFQATT and CDR2 SNEGSKA (reference sequence). The CDR3 is made up of 14 amino acids. V was shortened by 3 bases and J by 5 bases, with 16 bases between the two germline ends. This chain's CDR3 is CSARGSRGGTEAFF. The CDR3 DNA reads as TGCAGTGCTAGGGGATCTAGGGGGGGGACTGAAGCTTTCTTT.

The CDR3, as DNA: TGTGCCAGCAGTTCGACAGCGGACTACGAGCAGTACTTC. Translating gives CASSSTADYEQYF. The chain joins TRBV12-3 or TRBV12-4 to TRBJ2-7; possibly TRBD1 or TRBD2 for D (5 bases each). The V gene lost 4 bases and the J gene lost 3 bases, with 10 bases spanning the gap. The CDR3 totals 13 residues.

The rearrangement uses TRBV19 and TRBJ1-3; D perhaps matches TRBD1 (6 bases). The CDR3 is 16 amino acids. Trimming removed 2 bases from V and 0 bases from J, with 11 bases in between. The germline V gene has CDR1 LNHDA and CDR2 SQIVND (reference sequence). Here the CDR3 DNA reads TGTGCCAGTAGTATAACCCCGGACAGCTCTGGAAACACCATATATTTT. Translated: CASSITPDSSGNTIYF.

This clonotype was observed a few times. The chain couples TRBV7-2 to TRBJ2-7; 9 bases line up with TRBD2. This CDR3 has 15 residues. Unmatched junction bases numbered 12, after V lost 3 bases and J lost 9 bases. Germline lookup yields CDR1 SGHTA and CDR2 FQGNSA. DNA for the CDR3: TGTGCCAGCAGCTTCCAGCGGGGGGAAGGGGAGGGGCAGTACTTC. Protein: CASSFQRGEGEGQYF.

The chain has TRBV6-1 and TRBJ2-3, with D possibly TRBD2 on 5 matching bases. Trimming cost V 8 bases and J 3 bases, with 15 bases left between them. The CDR3 length is 14 residues. Per germline, CDR1 MNHNS and CDR2 SASEGT. CDR3: CASGEDSPTDTQYF. CDR3 coding DNA: TGTGCCAGCGGCGAGGACTCACCAACAGATACGCAGTATTTT.

Concerning this clonotype: A much larger clonotype is one base distant, so this may be a read error. V gene TRBV7-2 combines with J gene TRBJ2-4; 15 positions agree with TRBD2. This CDR3 comprises 19 residues. Germline lookup yields CDR1 SGHTA and CDR2 FQGNSA. In DNA, the CDR3 is TGTGCCAGCAGCTTAGGGACTAGCGGGAGGGCCGGTGCCAAAAACATGCAGTACTTC. Translation: CASSLGTSGRAGAKNMQYF.

This clonotype was recorded a few times. This chain links TRBV19 with TRBJ2-7, with D uncertain. CDR3 size: 13 residues. The germline V and J ends were trimmed by 9 bases and 3 bases, with 15 bases remaining between them. CDR1 and CDR2 (germline): LNHDA, SQIVND (reference sequence). This CDR3 is CASNLRRGYEQYF. The CDR3 region has the DNA TGTGCCAGCAATTTGAGACGCGGCTACGAGCAGTACTTC.